This T cell receptor beta chain was sequenced during a study of T cell responses to AZD1222 COVID-19 vaccine. Study in general: Pooling covered second doses at about 4 or about 12 weeks. Study results and caveats: Repertoire sampling happened only post peak T cell response. Seropositive AZD1222 recipients at baseline numbered only 5 to 7.

TCRdb keeps only in-frame clones here, not all; method: immunoSEQ multiplex PCR. The repertoire includes approximately 150,000 clones, more than 85% of them detected once, and 4.4% sits in the top ten. Regarding this clone: The antigen is undetermined.

Germline CDR1 reads SGDLS; CDR2 reads YYNGEE. Trimming took 4 bases from V and 0 from J; bases not matched to a gene: 5. The CDR3 length is 16 residues. The chain combines TRBV9 with TRBJ2-2; 8 bases match TRBD2. This TCR came from an adult in good health. This specimen consisted of peripheral blood, obtained on day 0 of AZD1222 vaccination. The CDR3, as DNA: TGTGCCAGCAGCCCCCGGGGGGGGCCGAACACCGGGGAGCTGTTTTTT. The encoded protein is CASSPRGGPNTGELFF.